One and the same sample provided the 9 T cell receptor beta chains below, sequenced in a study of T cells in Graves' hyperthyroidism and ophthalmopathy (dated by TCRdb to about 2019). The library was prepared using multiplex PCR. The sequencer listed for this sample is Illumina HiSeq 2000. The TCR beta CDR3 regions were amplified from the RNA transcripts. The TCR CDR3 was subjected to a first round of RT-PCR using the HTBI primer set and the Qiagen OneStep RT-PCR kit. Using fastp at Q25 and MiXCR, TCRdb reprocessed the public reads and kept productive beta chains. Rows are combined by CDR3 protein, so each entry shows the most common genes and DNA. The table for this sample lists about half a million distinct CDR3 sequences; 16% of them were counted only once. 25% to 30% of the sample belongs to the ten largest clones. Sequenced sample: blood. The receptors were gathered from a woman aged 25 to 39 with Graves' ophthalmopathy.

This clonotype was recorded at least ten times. The chain's CDR3 is CASSQDSRGTQETQYF. CDR3 nucleotide sequence: TGCGCCAGCAGCCAAGATTCGCGGGGCACCCAAGAGACCCAGTACTTC. The V call is TRBV4-1, the J call TRBJ2-5, with D perhaps TRBD2 (6 bases). Germline CDR1 MGHRA, CDR2 YSYEKL. V was trimmed by 0 bases and J by 1 base, leaving 12 bases between them. This CDR3 is built from 16 residues.

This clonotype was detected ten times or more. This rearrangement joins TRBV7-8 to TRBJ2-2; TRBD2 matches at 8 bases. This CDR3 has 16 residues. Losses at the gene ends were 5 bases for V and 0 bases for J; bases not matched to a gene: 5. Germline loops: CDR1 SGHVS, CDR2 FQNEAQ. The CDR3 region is CASSPGGGANTGELFF. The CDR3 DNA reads TGTGCCAGCAGCCCCGGGGGGGGCGCGAACACCGGGGAGCTGTTTTTT.

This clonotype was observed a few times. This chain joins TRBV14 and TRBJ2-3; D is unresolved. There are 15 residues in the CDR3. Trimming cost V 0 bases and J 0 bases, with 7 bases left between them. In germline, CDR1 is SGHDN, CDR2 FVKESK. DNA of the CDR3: TGTGCCAGCAGCCAAGAGGCACTTAGCACAGATACGCAGTATTTT. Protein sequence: CASSQEALSTDTQYF.

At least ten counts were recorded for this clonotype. The CDR3 DNA is TGTGCCAGCAGCTTCATCGGACGGAGGACAGCCTACGAGCAGTACTTC. It specifies CASSFIGRRTAYEQYF. The rearrangement links TRBV5-6 to TRBJ2-7; possibly TRBD1 for D (6 bases). V was clipped by 2 bases and J by 2 bases, with 17 bases between them. Germline V gene sequence: CDR1 SGHDT, CDR2 YYEEEE. The CDR3 length is 16 residues.

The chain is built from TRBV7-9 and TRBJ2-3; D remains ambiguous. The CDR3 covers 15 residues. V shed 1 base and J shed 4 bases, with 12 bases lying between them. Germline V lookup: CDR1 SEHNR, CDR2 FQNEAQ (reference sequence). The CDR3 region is CASSLVLGSSDTQYF. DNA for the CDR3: TGTGCCAGCAGCTTAGTTTTGGGTTCGTCAGATACGCAGTATTTT. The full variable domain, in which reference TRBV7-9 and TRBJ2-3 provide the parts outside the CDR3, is DTGVSQNPRHKITKRGQNVTFRCDPISEHNRLYWYRQTLGQGPEFLTYFQNEAQLEKSRLLSDRFSAERPKGSFSTLEIQRTEQGDSAMYLCASSLVLGSSDTQYFGPGTRLTVL.

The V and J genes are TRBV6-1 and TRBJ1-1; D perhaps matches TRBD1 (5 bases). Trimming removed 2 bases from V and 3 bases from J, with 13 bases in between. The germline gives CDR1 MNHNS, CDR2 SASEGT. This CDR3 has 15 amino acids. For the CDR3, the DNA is TGTGCCAGCAGTGAACGGGGCATGGGGGACACTGAAGCTTTCTTT. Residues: CASSERGMGDTEAFF.

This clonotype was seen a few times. The CDR3 coding sequence is TGCGCCAGCACCCCGAATTTAGGGGGTCCGGAGACCCAGTACTTC. Encoded protein: CASTPNLGGPETQYF. The chain employs TRBV5-1 and TRBJ2-5, with a possible D match to TRBD1 (6 bases). The CDR3 runs to 15 residues. V gave up 6 bases and J gave up 5 bases, with 20 bases separating them. Per germline, CDR1 SGHRS and CDR2 YFSETQ. The full variable domain, completed using reference TRBV5-1 and TRBJ2-5, is KAGVTQTPRYLIKTRGQQVTLSCSPISGHRSVSWYQQTPGQGLQFLFEYFSETQRNKGNFPGRFSGRQFSNSRSEMNVSTLELGDSALYLCASTPNLGGPETQYFGPGTRLLVL.

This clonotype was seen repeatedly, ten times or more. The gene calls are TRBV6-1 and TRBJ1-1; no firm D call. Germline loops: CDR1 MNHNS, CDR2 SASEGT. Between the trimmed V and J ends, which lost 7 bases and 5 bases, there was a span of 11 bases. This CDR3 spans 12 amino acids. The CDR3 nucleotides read TGTGCCAGCACCCCGTCGGGGACTGAAGCTTTCTTT. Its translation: CASTPSGTEAFF.

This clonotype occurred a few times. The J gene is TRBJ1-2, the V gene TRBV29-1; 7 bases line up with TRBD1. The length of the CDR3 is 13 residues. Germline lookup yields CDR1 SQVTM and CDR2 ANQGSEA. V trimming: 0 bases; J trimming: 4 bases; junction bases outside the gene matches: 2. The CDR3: CSVEDQGGYGYTF. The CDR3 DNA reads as TGCAGCGTTGAAGATCAGGGGGGCTATGGCTACACCTTC. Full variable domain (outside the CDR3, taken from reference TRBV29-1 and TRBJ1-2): SAVISQKPSRDICQRGTSLTIQCQVDSQVTMMFWYRQQPGQSLTLIATANQGSEATYESGFVIDKFPISRPNLTFSTLTVSNMSPEDSSIYLCSVEDQGGYGYTFGSGTRLTVV.